These T cell receptor beta chains were read from a single sample in a study of blood T cell repertoires in COVID-19. Clones were sequenced by immunoSEQ multiplex PCR, and TCRdb holds only the in-frame ones, with some missing. The data show about 260,000 clones, around 87% seen once. The sequenced sample was peripheral blood. These receptors were collected from a woman aged 50 to 60 with acute or convalescent COVID-19. CDR3s include the opening cysteine and the closing phenylalanine or tryptophan. D genes are given only for firm matches.

>TRBV6-5|TRBJ2-7|-
CASRRTGSSYEQYF
TGTGCCAGCAGAAGGACTGGAAGCTCCTACGAGCAGTACTTC
>TRBV5-5|TRBJ1-1|TRBD1
CASSRDREATEAFF
TGTGCCAGCAGCCGGGACAGGGAGGCCACTGAAGCTTTCTTT
>TRBV28|TRBJ2-3|-
CASSPGQKRTDTQYF
TGTGCCAGCAGTCCTGGACAGAAACGCACAGATACGCAGTATTTT
>TRBV6-5|TRBJ2-7|-
CASSRGPFFYEQYF
TGTGCCAGCAGCCGCGGCCCGTTCTTCTACGAGCAGTACTTC
>TRBV6-5|TRBJ2-7|TRBD2
CASSRTSGTYEQYF
TGTGCCAGCAGTCGGACTAGCGGGACCTACGAGCAGTACTTC
>TRBV7-6|TRBJ2-1|-
CASSFQVSSYNEQFF
TGTGCCAGCAGCTTTCAAGTGAGCTCCTACAATGAGCAGTTCTTC
>TRBV19|TRBJ1-1|TRBD1
CASRTGARTEAFF
TGTGCCAGCCGAACAGGGGCGAGAACTGAAGCTTTCTTT
>TRBV2|TRBJ2-3|-
CASSGASSADTQYF
TGTGCCAGCAGTGGGGCCTCGTCGGCAGATACGCAGTATTTT
>TRBV7-9|TRBJ2-7|-
CASSSEAWEQYF
TGTGCCAGCAGCTCCGAGGCTTGGGAGCAGTACTTC
>TRBV5-1|TRBJ1-1|-
CASSFIRGGGGTEAFF
TGCGCCAGCAGCTTCATAAGGGGCGGGGGAGGCACTGAAGCTTTCTTT